These T cell receptor beta chains were read from a single sample in a study of shared T cell receptors in the human thymus. Clones were sequenced by immunoSEQ multiplex PCR, and TCRdb holds only the in-frame ones, with some missing. Here the sample spans over 350,000 clones, about 95% being singletons. The sequenced material came from thymocytes. The receptors stem from a human donor. CDR3s include the opening cysteine and the closing phenylalanine or tryptophan. The D gene is left open where the match is weak. Clone size is stated in some rows and not others, as once, few, many or a class when expanded.

v_call	j_call	d_call	clone_size	cdr3_aa	cdr3_nt
TRBV27	TRBJ1-2	TRBD1	.	CASSLNRGDYGYTF	TGTGCCAGCAGTTTAAACAGGGGGGACTATGGCTACACCTTC
TRBV5-4	TRBJ2-1	TRBD1	.	CASSSNLDRNEQFF	TGTGCCAGCAGCTCTAACCTGGACAGGAATGAGCAGTTCTTC
TRBV20-1	TRBJ1-5	.	once	CSAEENQPQHF	TGCAGTGCTGAGGAAAATCAGCCCCAGCATTTT
TRBV5-1	TRBJ2-7	.	.	CASSLHSYEQYF	TGCGCCAGCAGCTTACACTCCTACGAGCAGTACTTC
TRBV27	TRBJ2-1	.	.	CASSFEGSYNEQFF	TGTGCCAGCAGTTTCGAGGGGTCCTACAATGAGCAGTTCTTC
TRBV28	TRBJ2-5	.	.	CASSSPPPADQEAQYF	TGTGCCAGCAGTTCCCCACCCCCAGCGGACCAAGAGGCCCAGTACTTC
TRBV10-3	TRBJ2-7	.	.	CAISESGGSYEQYF	TGTGCCATCAGTGAGTCGGGCGGTTCTTACGAGCAGTACTTC
TRBV7-9	TRBJ2-1	.	.	CASSVGTGTPPYNEQFF	TGTGCCAGCAGCGTAGGGACCGGGACCCCCCCCTACAATGAGCAGTTCTTC
TRBV15	TRBJ2-7	TRBD2	.	CATSGGLAGGPSYEQYF	TGTGCCACCAGCGGGGGACTAGCGGGAGGGCCCTCCTACGAGCAGTACTTC
TRBV20-1	TRBJ2-1	.	.	CSARVDEQFF	TGCAGTGCTAGGGTCGATGAGCAGTTCTTC
TRBV7-2	TRBJ2-3	TRBD2	once	CASSRSGSVTDTQYF	TGTGCCAGCAGCCGTAGCGGGAGCGTGACAGATACGCAGTATTTT
TRBV11-2	TRBJ2-2	.	once	CASSSHGLASGELFF	TGTGCCAGCAGCTCACATGGGCTAGCTTCCGGGGAGCTGTTTTTT
TRBV19	TRBJ1-5	TRBD1	once	CASSIWTGGSNQPQHF	TGTGCCAGTAGTATTTGGACAGGGGGAAGCAATCAGCCCCAGCATTTT
TRBV6-1	TRBJ2-3	.	.	CASSDLEFGGTDTQYF	TGTGCCAGCAGTGATTTGGAGTTCGGGGGCACAGATACGCAGTATTTT
TRBV30	TRBJ1-2	TRBD1	.	CAWSVSGQGSINYGYTF	TGTGCCTGGAGTGTTTCAGGACAGGGATCGATTAACTATGGCTACACCTTC
TRBV19	TRBJ1-2	.	.	CASSIRGQYSNYGYTF	TGTGCCAGTAGTATACGCGGACAGTACTCTAACTATGGCTACACCTTC
TRBV6-6	TRBJ1-2	TRBD1	.	CASSSGTVFDGYTF	TGTGCCAGCAGCTCCGGGACAGTGTTCGATGGCTACACCTTC
TRBV7-2	TRBJ1-1	TRBD1	.	CASSLAGQGGNTEAFF	TGTGCCAGCAGCTTAGCTGGACAGGGGGGGAACACTGAAGCTTTCTTT
TRBV6-4	TRBJ2-3	.	.	CASSGQRTDTQYF	TGTGCCAGCAGTGGCCAGCGCACAGATACGCAGTATTTT
TRBV5-1	TRBJ2-7	.	.	CASSPGLLYEQYF	TGCGCCAGCAGCCCCGGACTGCTCTACGAGCAGTACTTC
TRBV27	TRBJ2-1	TRBD2	.	CASTIQREGRNEQFF	TGTGCCAGCACTATACAGCGGGAGGGCCGAAATGAGCAGTTCTTC
TRBV7-8	TRBJ1-2	.	.	CASSLDGGRNYGYTF	TGTGCCAGCAGCTTAGACGGGGGCAGGAACTATGGCTACACCTTC
TRBV6-6	TRBJ2-1	TRBD2	.	CASGLAEYNEQFF	TGTGCCAGCGGACTAGCGGAGTACAATGAGCAGTTCTTC
TRBV9	TRBJ2-3	TRBD2	.	CASSVTSGRLRDTQYF	TGTGCCAGCAGCGTCACTAGCGGGAGGCTCCGGGATACGCAGTATTTT
TRBV15	TRBJ2-6	.	once	CATTVTGSGANVLTF	TGTGCCACCACCGTGACAGGCTCTGGGGCCAACGTCCTGACTTTC
TRBV28	TRBJ1-1	.	.	CASSLSGRPNTEAFF	TGTGCCAGCAGTTTGTCAGGACGGCCTAACACTGAAGCTTTCTTT
TRBV12-2	TRBJ2-7	.	.	CASRLPLRGDEQYF	TGTGCAAGTCGCTTGCCTCTCCGGGGGGACGAGCAGTACTTC
TRBV7-2	TRBJ1-5	TRBD1	.	CASSSGQGNQPQHF	TGTGCCAGCAGCTCAGGACAGGGTAATCAGCCCCAGCATTTT
TRBV28	TRBJ2-1	.	.	CASSLKPGRGDNEQFF	TGTGCCAGCAGCTTGAAACCGGGTCGCGGGGACAATGAGCAGTTCTTC
TRBV9	TRBJ1-3	.	.	CASSSSSLRGSGNTIYF	TGTGCCAGCAGCTCGAGTAGTTTGAGAGGCTCTGGAAACACCATATATTTT
TRBV2	TRBJ2-1	.	.	CASRKRDEQFF	TGTGCCAGCAGAAAGAGGGATGAGCAGTTCTTC
TRBV30	TRBJ1-5	TRBD1	once	CAWSPDRDVHQPQHF	TGTGCCTGGAGTCCTGACAGGGATGTGCATCAGCCCCAGCATTTT
TRBV27	TRBJ2-7	TRBD1	.	CATKGQGAFYEQYF	TGTGCCACCAAAGGACAGGGGGCGTTTTACGAGCAGTACTTC
TRBV4-2	TRBJ2-7	TRBD1	.	CASSQGKYRDRGFRTYEQYF	TGTGCCAGCAGCCAAGGGAAATACCGGGACAGGGGGTTCCGTACCTACGAGCAGTACTTC
TRBV28	TRBJ2-4	.	.	CASSLTGKLAKNIQYF	TGTGCCAGCAGTTTGACAGGAAAGCTAGCCAAAAACATTCAGTACTTC
TRBV5-1	TRBJ2-3	TRBD2	.	CASTTSANTDTQYF	TGCGCCAGCACTACTAGCGCTAACACAGATACGCAGTATTTT
TRBV29-1	TRBJ2-7	TRBD1	.	CSPRDRTYEQYF	TGCAGCCCAAGGGACAGGACCTACGAGCAGTACTTC
TRBV5-4	TRBJ1-2	TRBD1	.	CASSYGQGALNYGYTF	TGTGCCAGCAGCTACGGACAGGGGGCATTAAACTATGGCTACACCTTC
TRBV19	TRBJ2-3	.	.	CASRASTDTQYF	TGTGCCAGCCGGGCCAGCACAGATACGCAGTATTTT
TRBV11-3	TRBJ2-7	.	.	CASSFQSGFNEQYF	TGTGCCAGCAGCTTCCAGTCGGGGTTCAACGAGCAGTACTTC
TRBV28	TRBJ1-2	TRBD1	.	CASSLGRGVGYTF	TGTGCCAGCAGTTTAGGCAGGGGGGTGGGCTACACCTTC
TRBV5-1	TRBJ2-5	.	.	CASTFGETQYF	TGCGCCAGCACCTTCGGAGAGACCCAGTACTTC
TRBV4-1	TRBJ2-5	.	.	CASSLPGREHQETQYF	TGCGCCAGCAGCCTCCCGGGCCGGGAACACCAAGAGACCCAGTACTTC
TRBV2	TRBJ1-6	TRBD1	.	CASDRDRNNSPLHF	TGTGCCAGTGACCGGGACAGAAACAATTCACCCCTCCACTTT
TRBV27	TRBJ2-1	.	.	CASSPRRQGGRNEQFF	TGTGCCAGCAGTCCCCGGAGACAGGGCGGGAGGAATGAGCAGTTCTTC
TRBV7-6	TRBJ2-5	TRBD2	.	CASSGGRGTSGQETQYF	TGTGCCAGCAGCGGGGGGCGAGGGACTAGCGGTCAAGAGACCCAGTACTTC
TRBV5-5	TRBJ1-2	.	.	CASRHAKGVGGYTF	TGTGCCAGCAGGCATGCAAAAGGGGTTGGGGGCTACACCTTC
TRBV11-2	TRBJ1-1	TRBD1	.	CASSTGTGGSITEAFF	TGTGCCAGCAGCACCGGGACAGGGGGTAGTATCACTGAAGCTTTCTTT
TRBV14	TRBJ1-3	.	.	CASSLIRRGSANTIYF	TGTGCCAGCAGCCTCATTCGGAGGGGTTCGGCAAACACCATATATTTT
TRBV30	TRBJ2-7	.	.	CAWSVNSFGGYEQYF	TGTGCCTGGAGTGTAAACTCATTCGGGGGCTACGAGCAGTACTTC
TRBV27	TRBJ2-3	TRBD2	once	CASSPGLVTTDTQYF	TGTGCCAGCAGTCCTGGACTAGTGACGACAGATACGCAGTATTTT
TRBV19	TRBJ1-5	.	.	CASSSSGLNQPQHF	TGTGCCAGTAGTAGTTCAGGGTTGAATCAGCCCCAGCATTTT
TRBV5-8	TRBJ2-6	.	.	CASSLTDSGANVLTF	TGTGCCAGCAGTCTAACAGACTCTGGGGCCAACGTCCTGACTTTC
TRBV6-1	TRBJ2-1	.	once	CASSENRVDNEQFF	TGTGCCAGCAGTGAGAACAGGGTAGACAATGAGCAGTTCTTC
TRBV19	TRBJ2-4	.	.	CASSIESTTKNIQYF	TGTGCCAGTAGTATTGAATCTACCACCAAAAACATTCAGTACTTC